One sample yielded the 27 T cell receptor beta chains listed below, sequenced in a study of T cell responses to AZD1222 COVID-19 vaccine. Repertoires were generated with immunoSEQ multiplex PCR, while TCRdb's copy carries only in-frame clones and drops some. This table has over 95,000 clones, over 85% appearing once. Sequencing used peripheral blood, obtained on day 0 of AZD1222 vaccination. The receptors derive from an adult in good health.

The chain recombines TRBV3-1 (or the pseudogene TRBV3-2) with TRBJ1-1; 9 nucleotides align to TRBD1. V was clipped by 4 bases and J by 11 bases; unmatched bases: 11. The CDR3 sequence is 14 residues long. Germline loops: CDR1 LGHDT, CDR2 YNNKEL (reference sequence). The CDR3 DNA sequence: TGTGCCAGCAGCCTGACACAGGGGGCGAGTAGGGCTTTCTTT. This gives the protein CASSLTQGASRAFF.

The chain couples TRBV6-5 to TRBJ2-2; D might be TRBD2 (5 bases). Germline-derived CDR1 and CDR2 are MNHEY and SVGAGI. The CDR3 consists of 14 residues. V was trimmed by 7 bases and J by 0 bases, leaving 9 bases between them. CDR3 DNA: TGTGCCAGCATGAGGGCTTCGAACACCGGGGAGCTGTTTTTT. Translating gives CASMRASNTGELFF.

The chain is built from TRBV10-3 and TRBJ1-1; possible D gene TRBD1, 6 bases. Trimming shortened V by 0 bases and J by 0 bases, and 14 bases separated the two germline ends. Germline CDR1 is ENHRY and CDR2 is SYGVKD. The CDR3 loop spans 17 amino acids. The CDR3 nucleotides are TGTGCCATCAGTGAGTCGAAAGGGGGGAGAGTGAACACTGAAGCTTTCTTT. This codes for CAISESKGGRVNTEAFF.

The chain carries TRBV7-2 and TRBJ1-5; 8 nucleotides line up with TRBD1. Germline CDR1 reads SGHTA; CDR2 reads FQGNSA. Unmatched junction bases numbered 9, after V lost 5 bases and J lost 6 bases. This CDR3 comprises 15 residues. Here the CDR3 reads CASSPHPTGVQPQHF. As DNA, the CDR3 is TGTGCCAGCAGCCCTCACCCGACAGGGGTTCAGCCCCAGCATTTT.

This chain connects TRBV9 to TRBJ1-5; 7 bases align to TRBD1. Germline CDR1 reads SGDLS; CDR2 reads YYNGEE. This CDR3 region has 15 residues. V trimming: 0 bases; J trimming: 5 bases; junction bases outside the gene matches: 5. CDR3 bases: TGTGCCAGCAGCGTAGCGGCAGGGGGAGATCAGCCCCAGCATTTT. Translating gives CASSVAAGGDQPQHF.

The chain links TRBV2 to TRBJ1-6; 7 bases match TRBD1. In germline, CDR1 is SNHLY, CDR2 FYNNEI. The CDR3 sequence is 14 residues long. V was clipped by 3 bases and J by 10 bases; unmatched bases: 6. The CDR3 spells CASSDYRGGSPLHF. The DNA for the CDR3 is TGTGCCAGCAGTGACTACAGGGGTGGCTCACCCCTCCACTTT.

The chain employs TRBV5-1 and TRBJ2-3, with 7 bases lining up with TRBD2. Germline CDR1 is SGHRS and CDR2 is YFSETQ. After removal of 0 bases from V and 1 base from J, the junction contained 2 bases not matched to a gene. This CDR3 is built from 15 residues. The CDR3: CASSLGRGGTDTQYF. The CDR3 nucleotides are TGCGCCAGCAGCTTGGGACGGGGGGGCACAGATACGCAGTATTTT.

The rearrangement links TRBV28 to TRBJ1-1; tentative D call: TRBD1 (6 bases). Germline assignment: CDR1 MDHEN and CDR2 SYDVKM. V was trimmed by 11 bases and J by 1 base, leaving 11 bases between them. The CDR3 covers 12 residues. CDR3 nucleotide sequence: TGTGCCGCCCAGACAGGGAACACTGAAGCTTTCTTT. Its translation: CAAQTGNTEAFF.

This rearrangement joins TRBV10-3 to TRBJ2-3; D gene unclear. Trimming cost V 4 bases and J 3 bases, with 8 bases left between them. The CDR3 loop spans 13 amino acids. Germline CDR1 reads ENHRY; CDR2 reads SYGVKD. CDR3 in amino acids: CAISAERTDTQYF. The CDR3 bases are TGTGCCATCAGTGCCGAGAGGACAGATACGCAGTATTTT.

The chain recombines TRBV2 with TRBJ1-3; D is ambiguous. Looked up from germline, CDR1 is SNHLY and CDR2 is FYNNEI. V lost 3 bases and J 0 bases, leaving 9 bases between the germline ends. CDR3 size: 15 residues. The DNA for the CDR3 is TGTGCCAGCAGTGATCCAGGCATCTCTGGAAACACCATATATTTT. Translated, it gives CASSDPGISGNTIYF.

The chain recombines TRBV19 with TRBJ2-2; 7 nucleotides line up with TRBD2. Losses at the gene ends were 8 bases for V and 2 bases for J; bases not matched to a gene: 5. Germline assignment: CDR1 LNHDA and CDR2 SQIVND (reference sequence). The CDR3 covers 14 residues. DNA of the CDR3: TGTGCCAGTCGGGGACTACCAAACACCGGGGAGCTGTTTTTT. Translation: CASRGLPNTGELFF. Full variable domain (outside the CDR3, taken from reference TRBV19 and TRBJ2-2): DGGITQSPKYLFRKEGQNVTLSCEQNLNHDAMYWYRQDPGQGLRLIYYSQIVNDFQKGDIAEGYSVSREKKESFPLTVTSAQKNPTAFYLCASRGLPNTGELFFGEGSRLTVL.

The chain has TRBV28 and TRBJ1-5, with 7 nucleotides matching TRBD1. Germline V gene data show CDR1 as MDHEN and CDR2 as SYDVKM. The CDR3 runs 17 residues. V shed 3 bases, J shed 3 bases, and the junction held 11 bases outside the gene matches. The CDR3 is CASSFLSGTESNQPQHF. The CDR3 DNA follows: TGTGCCAGCAGTTTTCTATCTGGGACAGAATCCAATCAGCCCCAGCATTTT.

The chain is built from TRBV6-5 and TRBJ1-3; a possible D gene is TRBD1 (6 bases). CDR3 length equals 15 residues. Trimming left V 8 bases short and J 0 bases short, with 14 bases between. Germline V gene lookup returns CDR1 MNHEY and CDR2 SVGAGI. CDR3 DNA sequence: TGTGCCAGCTTAGGGGGACTGGGCTCTGGAAACACCATATATTTT. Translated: CASLGGLGSGNTIYF.

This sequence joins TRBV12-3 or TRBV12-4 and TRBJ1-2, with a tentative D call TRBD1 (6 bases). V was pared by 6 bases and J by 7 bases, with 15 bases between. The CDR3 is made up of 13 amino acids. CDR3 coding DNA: TGTGCCAGCAGCAGTGGGAGGGGGGCTGGCTACACCTTC. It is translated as CASSSGRGAGYTF.

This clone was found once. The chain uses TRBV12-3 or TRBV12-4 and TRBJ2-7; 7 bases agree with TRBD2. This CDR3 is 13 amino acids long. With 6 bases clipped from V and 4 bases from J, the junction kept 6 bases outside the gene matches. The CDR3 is CASRSGLKYEQYF. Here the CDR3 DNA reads TGTGCCAGCAGATCGGGACTAAAATACGAGCAGTACTTC.

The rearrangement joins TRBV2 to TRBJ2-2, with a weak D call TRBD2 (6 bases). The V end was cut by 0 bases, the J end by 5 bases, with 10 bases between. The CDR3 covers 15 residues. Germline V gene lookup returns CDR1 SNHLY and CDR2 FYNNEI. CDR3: CASSEAGGRTGELFF. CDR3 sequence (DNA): TGTGCCAGCAGTGAAGCGGGAGGTAGGACCGGGGAGCTGTTTTTT.

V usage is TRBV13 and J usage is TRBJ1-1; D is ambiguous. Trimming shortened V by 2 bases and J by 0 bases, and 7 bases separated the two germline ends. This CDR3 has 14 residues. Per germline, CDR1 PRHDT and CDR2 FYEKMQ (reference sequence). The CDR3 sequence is CASSLILMNTEAFF. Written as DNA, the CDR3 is TGTGCCAGCAGCTTAATTCTCATGAACACTGAAGCTTTCTTT.

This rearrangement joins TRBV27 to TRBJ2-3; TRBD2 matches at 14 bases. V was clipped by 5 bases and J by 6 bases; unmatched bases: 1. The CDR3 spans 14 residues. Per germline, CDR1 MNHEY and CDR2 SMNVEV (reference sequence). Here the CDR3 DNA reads TGTGCCAGCAGTAGGACTAGCGGGAGGGATACGCAGTATTTT. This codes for CASSRTSGRDTQYF.

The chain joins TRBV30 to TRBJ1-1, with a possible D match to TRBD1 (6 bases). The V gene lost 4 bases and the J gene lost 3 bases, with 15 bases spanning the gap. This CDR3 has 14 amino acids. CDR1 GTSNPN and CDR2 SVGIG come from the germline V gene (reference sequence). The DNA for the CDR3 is TGTGCCTGGAAATGGGGGGCGCACTACACTGAAGCTTTCTTT. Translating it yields CAWKWGAHYTEAFF.

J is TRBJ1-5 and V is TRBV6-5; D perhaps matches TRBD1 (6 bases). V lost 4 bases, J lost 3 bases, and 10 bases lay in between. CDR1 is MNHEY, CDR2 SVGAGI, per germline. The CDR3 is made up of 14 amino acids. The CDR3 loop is CASSWTDHNQPQHF. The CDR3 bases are TGTGCCAGCAGTTGGACAGACCACAATCAGCCCCAGCATTTT.

The CDR3 protein is CASSREPRLSSGNTIYF. CDR3 coding DNA: TGTGCCAGCAGCCGAGAACCAAGGTTGAGCTCTGGAAACACCATATATTTT. This chain connects TRBV11-2 to TRBJ1-3; D unresolved. Trimming pared 5 bases from V and 0 bases from J, leaving 17 bases between. The germline V gene encodes CDR1 SGHAT and CDR2 FQNNGV. This CDR3 is 17 amino acids long. Variable domain in full (rest from reference TRBV11-2 and TRBJ1-3): EAGVAQSPRYKIIEKRQSVAFWCNPISGHATLYWYQQILGQGPKLLIQFQNNGVVDDSQLPKDRFSAERLKGVDSTLKIQPAKLEDSAVYLCASSREPRLSSGNTIYFGEGSWLTVV.

The CDR3 here is CASSQYPLAGSEQYF. The CDR3 bases are TGTGCCAGCAGCCAATACCCCCTGGCGGGTTCCGAGCAGTACTTC. The chain has TRBV14 and TRBJ2-7, with D perhaps matching TRBD2 (5 bases). This CDR3 has 15 amino acids. The V gene's germline CDR1 is SGHDN and CDR2 FVKESK. V lost 2 bases and J 6 bases, leaving 17 bases between the germline ends. The full variable domain, with the rest looked up from reference TRBV14 and TRBJ2-7, is EAGVTQFPSHSVIEKGQTVTLRCDPISGHDNLYWYRRVMGKEIKFLLHFVKESKQDESGMPNNRFLAERTGGTYSTLKVQPAELEDSGVYFCASSQYPLAGSEQYFGPGTRLTVT.

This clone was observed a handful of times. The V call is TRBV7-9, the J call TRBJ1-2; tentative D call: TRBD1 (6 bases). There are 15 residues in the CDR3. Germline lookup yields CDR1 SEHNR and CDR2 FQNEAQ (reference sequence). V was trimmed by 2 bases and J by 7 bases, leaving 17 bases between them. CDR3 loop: CASSLSGAGASGYTF. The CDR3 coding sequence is TGTGCCAGCAGCTTATCGGGGGCCGGGGCCTCTGGCTACACCTTC.

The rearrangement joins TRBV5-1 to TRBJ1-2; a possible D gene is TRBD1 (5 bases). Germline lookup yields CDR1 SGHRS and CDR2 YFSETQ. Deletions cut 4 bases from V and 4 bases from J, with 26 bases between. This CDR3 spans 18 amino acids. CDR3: CASSLNGWGQGGIYGYTF. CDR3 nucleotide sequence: TGCGCCAGCAGCCTCAATGGCTGGGGCCAGGGTGGAATCTATGGCTACACCTTC.

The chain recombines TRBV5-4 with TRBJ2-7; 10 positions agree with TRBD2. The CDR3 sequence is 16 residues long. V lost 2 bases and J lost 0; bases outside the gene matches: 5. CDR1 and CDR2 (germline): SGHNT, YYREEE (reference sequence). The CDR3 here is CASSFGLAEDSYEQYF. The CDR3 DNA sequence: TGTGCCAGCAGCTTCGGACTAGCGGAGGACTCCTACGAGCAGTACTTC.

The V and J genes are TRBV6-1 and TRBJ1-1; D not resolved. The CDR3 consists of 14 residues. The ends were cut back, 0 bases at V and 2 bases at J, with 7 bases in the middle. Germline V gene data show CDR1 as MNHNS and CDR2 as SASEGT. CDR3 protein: CASSEALLNTEAFF. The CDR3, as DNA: TGTGCCAGCAGTGAAGCGTTGCTAAACACTGAAGCTTTCTTT.

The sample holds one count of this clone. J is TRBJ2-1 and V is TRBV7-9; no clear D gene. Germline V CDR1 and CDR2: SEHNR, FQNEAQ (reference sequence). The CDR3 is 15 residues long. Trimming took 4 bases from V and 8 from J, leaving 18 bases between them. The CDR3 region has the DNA TGTGCCAGCAGCTCACTCGGCACCCCTTTGGATGAGCAGTTCTTC. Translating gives CASSSLGTPLDEQFF.